The 5 T cell receptor beta chains reported below all come from one sample, sequenced in a study of blood T cell repertoires in COVID-19. Libraries were prepared by immunoSEQ multiplex PCR; TCRdb keeps only in-frame clonotypes and omits some of them. Counted here are tens of thousands of clones, around 83% occurring once; the ten biggest clones make up 15% to 20%. The sample taken for sequencing was peripheral blood. These receptors came from a man aged 25 to 45 with COVID-19, enrolled during active disease.

The chain couples TRBV19 to TRBJ1-6, with 7 bases identical to TRBD1. CDR3 size: 16 residues. CDR1 and CDR2 from the germline V gene are LNHDA and SQIVND (reference sequence). The ends lost 0 bases at V and 7 bases at J; junction bases unmatched: 6. The CDR3 spells CASSIEIQGINSPLHF. CDR3 sequence (DNA): TGTGCCAGTAGTATAGAGATACAGGGGATCAATTCACCCCTCCACTTT.

The chain employs TRBV2 and TRBJ1-1; TRBD1 agrees at 9 bases. Germline assignment: CDR1 SNHLY and CDR2 FYNNEI. The length of the CDR3 is 12 residues. The trim removed 5 bases at V and 9 bases at J, leaving 4 bases unmatched. As DNA, the CDR3 is TGTGCCAGCAGTTGGGACAGGGCCCAAGCTTTCTTT. It yields the protein CASSWDRAQAFF.

V gene TRBV9 combines with J gene TRBJ2-1, with 7 bases aligning to TRBD2. Per germline, CDR1 SGDLS and CDR2 YYNGEE. The CDR3 spans 16 residues. V was clipped by 0 bases and J by 5 bases; unmatched bases: 8. CDR3 in DNA: TGTGCCAGCAGCGTAGGAGCGGCTAGCGGTAACAATGAGCAGTTCTTC. This gives the protein CASSVGAASGNNEQFF.

The chain couples TRBV24-1 to TRBJ2-5, with D possibly matching TRBD2 (6 bases). The length of the CDR3 is 11 residues. Trimming shortened V by 11 bases and J by 3 bases, and 9 bases separated the two germline ends. Germline V gene data show CDR1 as KGHDR and CDR2 as SFDVKD. This chain's CDR3 is CASGVKETQYF. The CDR3 DNA follows: TGTGCCAGCGGGGTTAAAGAGACCCAGTACTTC.

V is TRBV4-3 and J is TRBJ2-1; maybe TRBD2 (6 bases). Germline-derived CDR1 and CDR2 are LGHNA and YSLEER. The V end lost 0 bases, the J end lost 8 bases, and 20 bases lay between the germline ends. This CDR3 region has 17 residues. The CDR3 DNA is TGCGCCAGCAGCCAAGATTCCCACCGGGGGTCTTCCTATGAGCAGTTCTTC. Its translation: CASSQDSHRGSSYEQFF.